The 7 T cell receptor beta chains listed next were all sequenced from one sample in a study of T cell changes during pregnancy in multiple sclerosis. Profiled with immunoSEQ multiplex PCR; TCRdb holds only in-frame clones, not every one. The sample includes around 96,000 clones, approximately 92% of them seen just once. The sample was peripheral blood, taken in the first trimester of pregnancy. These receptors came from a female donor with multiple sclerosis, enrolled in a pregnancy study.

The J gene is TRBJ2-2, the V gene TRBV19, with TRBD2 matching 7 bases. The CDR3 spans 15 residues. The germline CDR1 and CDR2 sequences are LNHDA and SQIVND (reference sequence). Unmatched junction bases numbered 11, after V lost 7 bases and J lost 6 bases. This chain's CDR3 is CASTLSSGVPGELFF. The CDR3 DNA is TGTGCCAGTACTCTTTCCAGCGGGGTCCCCGGGGAGCTGTTTTTT.

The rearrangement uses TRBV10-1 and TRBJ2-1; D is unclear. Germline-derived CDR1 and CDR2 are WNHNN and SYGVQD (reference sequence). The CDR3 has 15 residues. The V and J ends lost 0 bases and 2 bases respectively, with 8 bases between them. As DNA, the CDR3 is TGCGCCAGCAGTGAGTCCGTCGGTCCCTACAATGAGCAGTTCTTC. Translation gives CASSESVGPYNEQFF.

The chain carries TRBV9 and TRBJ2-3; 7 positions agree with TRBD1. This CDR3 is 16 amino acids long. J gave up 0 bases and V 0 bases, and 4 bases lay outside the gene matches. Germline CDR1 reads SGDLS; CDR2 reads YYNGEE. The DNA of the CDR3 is TGTGCCAGCAGCGTAGAGGGGGCTTTTAGCACAGATACGCAGTATTTT. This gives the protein CASSVEGAFSTDTQYF.

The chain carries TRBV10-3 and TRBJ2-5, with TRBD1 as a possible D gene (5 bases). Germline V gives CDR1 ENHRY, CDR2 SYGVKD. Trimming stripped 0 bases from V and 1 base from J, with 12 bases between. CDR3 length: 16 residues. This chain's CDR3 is CAISESMGRGQETQYF. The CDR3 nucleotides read TGTGCCATCAGTGAGTCGATGGGTAGGGGCCAAGAGACCCAGTACTTC.

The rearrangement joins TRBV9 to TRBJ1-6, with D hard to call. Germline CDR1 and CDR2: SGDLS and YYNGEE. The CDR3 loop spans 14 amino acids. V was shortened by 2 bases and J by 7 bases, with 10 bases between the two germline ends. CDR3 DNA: TGTGCCAGCAGCGTTAAAGGAGGAAATTCACCCCTCCACTTT. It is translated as CASSVKGGNSPLHF. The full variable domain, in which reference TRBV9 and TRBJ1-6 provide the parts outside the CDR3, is DSGVTQTPKHLITATGQRVTLRCSPRSGDLSVYWYQQSLDQGLQFLIQYYNGEERAKGNILERFSAQQFPDLHSELNLSSLELGDSALYFCASSVKGGNSPLHFGNGTRLTVT.

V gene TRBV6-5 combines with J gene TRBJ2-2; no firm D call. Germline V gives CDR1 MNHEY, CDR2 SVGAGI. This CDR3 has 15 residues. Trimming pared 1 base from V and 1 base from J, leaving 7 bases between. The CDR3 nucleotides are TGTGCCAGCAGTTACTACCCACAGAACACCGGGGAGCTGTTTTTT. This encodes CASSYYPQNTGELFF.

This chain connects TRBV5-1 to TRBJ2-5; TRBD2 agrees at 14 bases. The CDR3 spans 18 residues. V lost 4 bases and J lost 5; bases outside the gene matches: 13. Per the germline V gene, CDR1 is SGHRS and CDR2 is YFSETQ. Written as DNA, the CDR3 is TGCGCCAGCAGCGGGGGACTAGCGGGGGTCTTGGAAGAGGAGACCCAGTACTTC. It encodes CASSGGLAGVLEEETQYF. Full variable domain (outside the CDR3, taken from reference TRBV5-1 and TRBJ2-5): KAGVTQTPRYLIKTRGQQVTLSCSPISGHRSVSWYQQTPGQGLQFLFEYFSETQRNKGNFPGRFSGRQFSNSRSEMNVSTLELGDSALYLCASSGGLAGVLEEETQYFGPGTRLLVL.